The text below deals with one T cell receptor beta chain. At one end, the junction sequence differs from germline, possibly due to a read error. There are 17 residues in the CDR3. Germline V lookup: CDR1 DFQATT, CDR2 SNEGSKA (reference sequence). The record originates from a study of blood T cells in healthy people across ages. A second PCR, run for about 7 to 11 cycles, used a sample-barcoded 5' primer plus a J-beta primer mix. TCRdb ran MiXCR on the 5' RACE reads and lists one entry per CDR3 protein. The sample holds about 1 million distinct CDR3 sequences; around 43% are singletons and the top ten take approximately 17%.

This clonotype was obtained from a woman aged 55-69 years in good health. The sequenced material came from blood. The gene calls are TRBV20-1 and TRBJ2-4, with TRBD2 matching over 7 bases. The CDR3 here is CNAREPPGTTSVNIQYF. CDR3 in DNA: TGCAATGCTAGAGAACCCCCCGGGACTACATCCGTAAACATTCAGTACTTC.